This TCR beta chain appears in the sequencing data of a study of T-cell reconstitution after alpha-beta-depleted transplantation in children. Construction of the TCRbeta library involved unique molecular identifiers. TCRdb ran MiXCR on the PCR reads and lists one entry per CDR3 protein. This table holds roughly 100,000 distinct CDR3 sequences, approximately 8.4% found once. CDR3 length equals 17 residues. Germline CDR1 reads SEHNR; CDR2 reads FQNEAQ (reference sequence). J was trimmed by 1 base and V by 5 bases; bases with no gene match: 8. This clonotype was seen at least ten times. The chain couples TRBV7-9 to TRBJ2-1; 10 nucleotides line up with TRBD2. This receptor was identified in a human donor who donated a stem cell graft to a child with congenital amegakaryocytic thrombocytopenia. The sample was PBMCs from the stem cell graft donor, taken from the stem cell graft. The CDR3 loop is CASSQIAGGMSYNEQFF. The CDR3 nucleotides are TGTGCCAGCAGCCAGATAGCGGGAGGTATGTCCTACAATGAGCAGTTCTTC.